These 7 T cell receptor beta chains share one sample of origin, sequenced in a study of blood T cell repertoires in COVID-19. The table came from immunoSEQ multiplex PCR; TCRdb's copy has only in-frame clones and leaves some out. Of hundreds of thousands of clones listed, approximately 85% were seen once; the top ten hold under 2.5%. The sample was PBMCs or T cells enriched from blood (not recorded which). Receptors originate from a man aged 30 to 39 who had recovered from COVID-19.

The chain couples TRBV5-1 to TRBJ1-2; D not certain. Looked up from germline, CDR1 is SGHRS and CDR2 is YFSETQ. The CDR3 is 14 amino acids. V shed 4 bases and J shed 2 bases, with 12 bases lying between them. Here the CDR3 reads CASSPEPRNYGYTF. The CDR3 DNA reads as TGCGCCAGCAGCCCCGAACCCCGGAACTATGGCTACACCTTC.

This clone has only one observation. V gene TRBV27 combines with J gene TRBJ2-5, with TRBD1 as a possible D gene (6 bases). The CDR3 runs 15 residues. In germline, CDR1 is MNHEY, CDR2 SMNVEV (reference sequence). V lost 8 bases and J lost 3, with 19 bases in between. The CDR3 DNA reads TGTGCCAGCCAGGCCATCGCTCAGGGGAAAGAGACCCAGTACTTC. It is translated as CASQAIAQGKETQYF.

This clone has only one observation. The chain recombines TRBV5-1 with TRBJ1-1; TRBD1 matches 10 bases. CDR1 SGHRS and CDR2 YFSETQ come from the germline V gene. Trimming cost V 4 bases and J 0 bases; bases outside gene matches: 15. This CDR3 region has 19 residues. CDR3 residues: CASSPGWDRGDLLNTEAFF. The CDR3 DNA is TGCGCCAGCAGCCCTGGGTGGGACAGGGGCGACTTACTGAACACTGAAGCTTTCTTT.

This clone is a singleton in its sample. DNA of the CDR3: TGCGCCAGCAGCCAAGCGGGGAGCACCTGGAGGACTGAAGCTTTCTTT. This encodes CASSQAGSTWRTEAFF. The V call is TRBV4-3, the J call TRBJ1-1, with D hard to call. Trimming stripped 1 base from V and 5 bases from J, with 17 bases between. This CDR3 region has 16 residues. Germline V gene data show CDR1 as LGHNA and CDR2 as YSLEER.

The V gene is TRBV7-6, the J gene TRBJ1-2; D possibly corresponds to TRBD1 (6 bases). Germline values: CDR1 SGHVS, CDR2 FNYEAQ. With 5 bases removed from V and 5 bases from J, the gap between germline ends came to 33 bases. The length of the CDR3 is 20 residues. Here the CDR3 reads CASSAAGWLETQSRGYGYTF. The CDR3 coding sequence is TGTGCCAGCAGCGCGGCGGGTTGGCTCGAGACGCAGAGCAGGGGTTATGGCTACACCTTC.

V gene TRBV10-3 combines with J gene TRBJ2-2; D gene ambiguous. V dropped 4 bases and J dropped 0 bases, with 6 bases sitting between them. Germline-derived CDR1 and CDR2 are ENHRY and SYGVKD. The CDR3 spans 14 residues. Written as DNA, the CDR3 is TGTGCCATCAGTGGGTCCACGAACACCGGGGAGCTGTTTTTT. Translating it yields CAISGSTNTGELFF.

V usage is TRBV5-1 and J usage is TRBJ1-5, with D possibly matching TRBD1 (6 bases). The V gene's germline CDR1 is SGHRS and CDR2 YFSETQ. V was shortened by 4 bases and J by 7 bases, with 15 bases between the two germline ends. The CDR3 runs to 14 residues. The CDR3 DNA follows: TGCGCCAGCAGCGAACAGGGTCGAGGGCAGCCCCAGCATTTT. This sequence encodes CASSEQGRGQPQHF.